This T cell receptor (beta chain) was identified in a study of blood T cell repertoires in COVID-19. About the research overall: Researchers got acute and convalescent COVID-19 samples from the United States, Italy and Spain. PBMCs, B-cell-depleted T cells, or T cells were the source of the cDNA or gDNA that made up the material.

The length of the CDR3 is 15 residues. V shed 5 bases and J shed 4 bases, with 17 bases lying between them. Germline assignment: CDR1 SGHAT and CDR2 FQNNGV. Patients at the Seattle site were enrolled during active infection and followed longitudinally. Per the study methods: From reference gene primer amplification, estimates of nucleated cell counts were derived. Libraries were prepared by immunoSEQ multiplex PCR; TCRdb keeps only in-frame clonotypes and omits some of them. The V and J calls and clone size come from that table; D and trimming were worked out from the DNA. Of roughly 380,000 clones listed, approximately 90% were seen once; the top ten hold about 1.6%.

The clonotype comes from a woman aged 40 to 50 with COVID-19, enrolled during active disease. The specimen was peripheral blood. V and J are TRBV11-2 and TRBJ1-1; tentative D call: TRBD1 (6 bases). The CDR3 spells CASSRGGAASTEAFF. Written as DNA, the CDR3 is TGTGCCAGCAGCAGAGGGGGGGCTGCGAGCACTGAAGCTTTCTTT.